This is a list of T cell receptor beta chains from one sample in a study of tumor and adjacent non-tumor tissue in lung cancer. TCRdb fed the multiplex PCR reads into MiXCR, producing one record per CDR3 protein. The sample has just over 200,000 distinct CDR3 sequences; about 71% are singletons. Specimen: lung tumor tissue. Receptor source: a man between 60 and 75 years old with non-small cell lung cancer. Both conserved end residues are part of each CDR3.

V: TRBV11-2; J: TRBJ2-7; CDR3: CTSSLEAGVTYEQYF
V: TRBV29-1; J: TRBJ1-1; CDR3: CSVRQWATEAFF
V: TRBV12-3/TRBV12-4; J: TRBJ2-7; CDR3: CASSLAQGRTYERYF
V: TRBV12-3/TRBV12-4; J: TRBJ2-2; CDR3: CASSRGQGARVTGELFF
V: TRBV29-1; J: TRBJ1-2; CDR3: CSVEANSGYGYTF
V: TRBV12-3/TRBV12-4; J: TRBJ2-4; CDR3: CASGTGPVKNIQYF
V: TRBV12-3/TRBV12-4; J: TRBJ1-1; CDR3: CVCSSQTGSNTEAFF
V: TRBV6-6; J: TRBJ1-3; CDR3: CASSSTGSSGNTIYF
V: TRBV6-2/TRBV6-3; J: TRBJ2-6; CDR3: CASSFGSGPNVLTF
V: TRBV6-4; J: TRBJ2-2; CDR3: CASSHDNTGELFF
V: TRBV11-2; J: TRBJ1-6; CDR3: CASSSGVYYNSPLHF
V: TRBV24-1; J: TRBJ1-4; CDR3: CATSDPRQGSGKLFF
V: TRBV28; J: TRBJ2-7; CDR3: CASQGVYEQYF
V: TRBV29-1; J: TRBJ1-1; CDR3: CSVERGSAEALF
V: TRBV10-1; J: TRBJ1-4; CDR3: CASYPTGGLRKLFF
V: TRBV6-2/TRBV6-3; J: TRBJ2-7; CDR3: CASSRTGDSSYEQYF
V: TRBV6-5; J: TRBJ2-7; CDR3: CASSRSSYEQYF
V: TRBV25-1; J: TRBJ2-2; CDR3: CASSEKAARTGELFF
V: TRBV6-2/TRBV6-3; J: TRBJ1-2; CDR3: CASSHGRTNTF
V: TRBV20-1; J: TRBJ2-7; CDR3: CSARDSNSGSSYEQYF
V: TRBV5-1; J: TRBJ1-1; CDR3: CASSGGRRTEAFF
V: TRBV6-5; J: TRBJ1-6; CDR3: CASNGRAGSPLHF
V: TRBV6-5; J: TRBJ1-2; CDR3: CASSILQGPDLGCYTF
V: TRBV4-1; J: TRBJ2-2; CDR3: CASSQVSGANTGDLFF
V: TRBV20-1; J: TRBJ2-7; CDR3: CSADSTRASGEQYF
V: TRBV11-3; J: TRBJ1-6; CDR3: CASSLERGAYSSPLHF
V: TRBV6-2/TRBV6-3; J: TRBJ2-1; CDR3: CANGTTSGRAGEQFF
V: TRBV30; J: TRBJ1-2; CDR3: CAWSPRRTYGYTF
V: TRBV12-3/TRBV12-4; J: TRBJ1-6; CDR3: CASCDRSHNSPLHF
V: TRBV4-2; J: TRBJ1-1; CDR3: CASSQGRNTEAFF
V: TRBV4-3; J: TRBJ2-2; CDR3: CTSSQAGGLTGELFF
V: TRBV30; J: TRBJ1-1; CDR3: CAWSKRGGAFF
V: TRBV13; J: TRBJ2-7; CDR3: CASSLAGRYEQYF
V: TRBV4-2; J: TRBJ2-1; CDR3: CASSQSGGWGYNEYFF
V: TRBV4-3; J: TRBJ2-3; CDR3: CASSHITGTGDADTQYF